Below, 28 T cell receptor beta chains from the same sample are listed, as sequenced in a study of blood T cell repertoires in COVID-19. The protocol was immunoSEQ multiplex PCR, while the TCRdb copy is restricted to in-frame clones and leaves out a portion. In the table there are 250,000 to 300,000 clones, over 75% of which are singletons. Sequenced input: peripheral blood. The receptor source for this set is an older woman with acute or convalescent COVID-19.

V and J are TRBV11-3 and TRBJ1-2, with D possibly being TRBD1 (6 bases). The CDR3 length is 13 residues. Germline V gives CDR1 SGHNT, CDR2 YENEEA. Trimming took 1 base from V and 3 from J, leaving 6 bases between them. This CDR3 reads CASSLAGDYGYTF. The CDR3 DNA sequence: TGTGCCAGCAGCTTAGCAGGGGACTATGGCTACACCTTC.

This chain connects TRBV6-5 to TRBJ1-4; the match to TRBD1 covers 9 bases. The CDR3 has 15 residues. CDR1 is MNHEY, CDR2 SVGAGI, per germline. V lost 5 bases, J lost 6 bases, and 7 bases stayed unmatched. CDR3 amino acids: CASSRGQGGYEKLFF. The CDR3 bases are TGTGCCAGCAGTAGGGGACAGGGAGGTTATGAAAAACTGTTTTTT.

The V call is TRBV18, the J call TRBJ2-1; D gene unclear. The CDR3 has 14 amino acids. Trimming removed 3 bases from V and 9 bases from J, with 15 bases in between. Germline CDR1 is KGHSH and CDR2 is LQKENI. This CDR3 is CASSPLTTKGEQFF. The CDR3 DNA sequence: TGTGCCAGCTCACCGTTGACAACCAAAGGTGAGCAGTTCTTC.

V and J are TRBV27 and TRBJ2-3; the D gene is possibly TRBD2 (7 bases). Germline V gene data show CDR1 as MNHEY and CDR2 as SMNVEV (reference sequence). V lost 3 bases to trimming and J lost 2 bases, with 15 bases between them. This CDR3 is built from 16 residues. In DNA form, the CDR3 reads TGTGCCAGCAGTTTCTGGAGGGGGGGATACACAGATACGCAGTATTTT. Protein: CASSFWRGGYTDTQYF.

Turning to this clone: Other DNA variants within this sample encode the same CDR3. The chain uses TRBV2 and TRBJ1-6; 10 nucleotides align to TRBD1. The CDR3 extends over 15 amino acids. Per the germline V gene, CDR1 is SNHLY and CDR2 is FYNNEI. The ends lost 5 bases at V and 4 bases at J; junction bases unmatched: 2. CDR3: CASSRDRGYNSPLHF. CDR3 DNA sequence: TGTGCCAGCAGTAGGGACAGGGGATATAATTCACCCCTCCACTTT.

The V call is TRBV12-3 or TRBV12-4, the J call TRBJ2-7; 7 positions match TRBD2. Unmatched junction bases numbered 11, after V lost 6 bases and J lost 9 bases. This CDR3 contains 13 residues. The DNA of the CDR3 is TGTGCCAGCAGCACCGGGACTAAGGCTATGCAGTACTTC. Translating gives CASSTGTKAMQYF.

The chain links TRBV3-1 (or the pseudogene TRBV3-2) to TRBJ2-7; maybe TRBD2 (5 bases). CDR3 size: 14 residues. V was trimmed by 4 bases and J by 2 bases, leaving 12 bases between them. Germline CDR1 is LGHDT and CDR2 is YNNKEL (reference sequence). The CDR3 reads CASSLRGSAYEQYF. DNA of the CDR3: TGTGCCAGCAGCCTCCGGGGTAGCGCCTACGAGCAGTACTTC.

This clone was detected only once. This chain uses TRBV9 with TRBJ2-2; TRBD2 agrees at 9 bases. The J segment lost 4 bases and the V segment lost 2 bases, leaving 3 bases of the junction unmatched. Germline CDR1 is SGDLS and CDR2 is YYNGEE. This CDR3 comprises 15 residues. The CDR3 region has the DNA TGTGCCAGCAGCGTCGCGGGAGGGCGCACCGGGGAGCTGTTTTTT. Residues: CASSVAGGRTGELFF.

The chain combines TRBV7-2 with TRBJ1-2; possibly TRBD1 for D (6 bases). Germline lookup yields CDR1 SGHTA and CDR2 FQGNSA. This CDR3 has 14 residues. V shed 5 bases and J shed 7 bases, with 17 bases lying between them. In DNA form, the CDR3 reads TGTGCCAGCAGCGACTGGACAGTTCGAGGTGGCTACACCTTC. It specifies CASSDWTVRGGYTF.

This chain links TRBV5-1 with TRBJ2-3; the D gene is possibly TRBD1 (6 bases). Germline CDR1 SGHRS, CDR2 YFSETQ. There are 14 residues in the CDR3. V was cut by 4 bases and J by 0 bases, with 9 bases left in between. As DNA, the CDR3 is TGCGCCAGCAGCGACAGGCAAAGCACAGATACGCAGTATTTT. It translates to CASSDRQSTDTQYF.

This clone showed up just once. The gene calls are TRBV7-2 and TRBJ1-2; maybe TRBD1 (6 bases). The CDR3 extends over 15 amino acids. V lost 1 base to trimming and J lost 1 base, with 10 bases between them. The germline V gene has CDR1 SGHTA and CDR2 FQGNSA. As DNA, the CDR3 is TGTGCCAGCAGCTTAGGTCAAGGGGGTAACTATGGCTACACCTTC. This encodes CASSLGQGGNYGYTF.

The chain employs TRBV4-1 and TRBJ2-1; D gene ambiguous. The CDR3 is 15 amino acids. The germline V and J ends were trimmed by 0 bases and 4 bases, with 10 bases remaining between them. The germline V gene has CDR1 MGHRA and CDR2 YSYEKL. The CDR3 sequence is CASSQDGLPYNEQFF. The CDR3 coding sequence is TGCGCCAGCAGCCAAGATGGGCTACCTTACAATGAGCAGTTCTTC.

The chain carries TRBV5-6 and TRBJ2-7, with 10 bases aligning to TRBD1. Trimming removed 0 bases from V and 5 bases from J; junction bases left unmatched: 5. Germline values: CDR1 SGHDT, CDR2 YYEEEE. The length of the CDR3 is 15 residues. CDR3 sequence: CASSLGQGAPNEQYF. As DNA, the CDR3 is TGTGCCAGCAGCTTGGGACAGGGGGCGCCCAACGAGCAGTACTTC. The variable domain in full, with the rest retrieved from reference TRBV5-6 and TRBJ2-7, is DAGVTQSPTHLIKTRGQQVTLRCSPKSGHDTVSWYQQALGQGPQFIFQYYEEEERQRGNFPDRFSGHQFPNYSSELNVNALLLGDSALYLCASSLGQGAPNEQYFGPGTRLTVT.

The chain links TRBV19 to TRBJ2-7, with unresolved D. The CDR3 contains 16 residues. The V gene lost 5 bases and the J gene lost 3 bases, with 20 bases spanning the gap. Germline V gives CDR1 LNHDA, CDR2 SQIVND (reference sequence). CDR3 region: CASSVQSGSTGYEQYF. For the CDR3, the DNA is TGTGCCAGTAGTGTTCAGTCCGGGTCCACGGGCTACGAGCAGTACTTC.

The V and J genes are TRBV28 and TRBJ2-7; 9 nucleotides line up with TRBD1. The CDR3 has 15 amino acids. V trimming: 5 bases; J trimming: 2 bases; junction bases outside the gene matches: 7. CDR1 and CDR2 from the germline V gene are MDHEN and SYDVKM. This chain's CDR3 is CASSGGQGGTYEQYF. The DNA for the CDR3 is TGTGCCAGCAGTGGGGGACAGGGAGGAACCTACGAGCAGTACTTC.

This clone was picked up many times. The chain couples TRBV7-9 to TRBJ2-5; 8 bases map to TRBD1. The germline gives CDR1 SEHNR, CDR2 FQNEAQ (reference sequence). The trim removed 4 bases at V and 5 bases at J, leaving 9 bases unmatched. The CDR3 spans 15 residues. CDR3 residues: CASSSRTGFQETQYF. CDR3 DNA sequence: TGTGCCAGCAGCTCGAGGACAGGGTTTCAGGAGACCCAGTACTTC.

This clone was seen a handful of times. The chain joins TRBV25-1 to TRBJ1-3; no definite D call. The CDR3 is made up of 16 amino acids. The V gene lost 10 bases and the J gene lost 0 bases, with 19 bases spanning the gap. CDR1 is MGHDK and CDR2 is SYGVNS in the germline V gene. As DNA, the CDR3 is TGTGCCATTGGGAGGGCTCCGCTTCCCTCTGGAAACACCATATATTTT. Amino acids: CAIGRAPLPSGNTIYF.

This clone was observed a handful of times. V is TRBV5-4 and J is TRBJ1-3; D call uncertain. Germline lookup yields CDR1 SGHNT and CDR2 YYREEE (reference sequence). There are 16 residues in the CDR3. V gave up 4 bases and J gave up 0 bases, with 14 bases separating them. Here the CDR3 DNA reads TGTGCCAGCAGCGATACAGCTTTCAGCTCTGGAAACACCATATATTTT. It yields the protein CASSDTAFSSGNTIYF.

The chain carries TRBV29-1 and TRBJ1-2, with 8 bases aligning to TRBD1. V was clipped by 4 bases and J by 8 bases; unmatched bases: 12. Germline CDR1 reads SQVTM; CDR2 reads ANQGSEA. The CDR3 spans 14 residues. CDR3 residues: CSVGYGQGLGGYTF. The CDR3, as DNA: TGCAGCGTTGGCTATGGACAGGGTTTAGGGGGCTACACCTTC.

The chain recombines TRBV27 with TRBJ1-2; possibly TRBD1 for D (5 bases). The CDR3 loop spans 14 amino acids. The germline V gene encodes CDR1 MNHEY and CDR2 SMNVEV (reference sequence). V gave up 5 bases and J gave up 3 bases, with 13 bases separating them. This chain's CDR3 is CASSRNGGDYGYTF. The CDR3 nucleotides read TGTGCCAGCAGTCGTAACGGGGGGGACTATGGCTACACCTTC.

This sequence joins TRBV11-1 and TRBJ2-7, with 12 bases identical to TRBD2. Germline CDR1 reads SGHAT; CDR2 reads FQDESV (reference sequence). Trimming removed 5 bases from V and 3 bases from J; junction bases left unmatched: 5. There are 15 residues in the CDR3. DNA of the CDR3: TGTGCCAGCAGCATCGGACTAGCGGGGAACTACGAGCAGTACTTC. This gives the protein CASSIGLAGNYEQYF.

This chain joins TRBV9 and TRBJ2-2; 11 bases agree with TRBD1. The CDR3 length is 15 residues. Germline V lookup: CDR1 SGDLS, CDR2 YYNGEE. The V segment lost 4 bases and the J segment 4 bases; nucleotides outside the gene matches: 3. CDR3 protein: CASSLGQGVTGELFF. The CDR3 DNA reads TGTGCCAGCAGCTTGGGACAGGGGGTCACCGGGGAGCTGTTTTTT.

The J gene is TRBJ1-1, the V gene TRBV28; a weak D match, TRBD1 (6 bases). CDR1 and CDR2 from the germline V gene are MDHEN and SYDVKM. V lost 5 bases to trimming and J lost 10 bases, with 20 bases between them. This CDR3 region has 14 residues. In DNA, the CDR3 is TGTGCCAGCAGTGCCCCGGGGGGGCGGGATCGAGCTTTCTTT. Amino acids: CASSAPGGRDRAFF.

This clone was seen a few times. The V gene is TRBV7-2, the J gene TRBJ1-1, with a possible D match to TRBD1 (5 bases). The ends were cut back, 5 bases at V and 11 bases at J, with 15 bases in the middle. Germline CDR1 is SGHTA and CDR2 is FQGNSA. The CDR3 sequence is 12 residues long. The CDR3 coding sequence is TGTGCCAGCAGCCCGCAGGGTCGGGAGGCTTTCTTT. It translates to CASSPQGREAFF.

The chain couples TRBV28 to TRBJ2-5, with 10 bases identical to TRBD2. The CDR3 covers 14 residues. Germline V lookup: CDR1 MDHEN, CDR2 SYDVKM. Trimming removed 6 bases from V and 5 bases from J; junction bases left unmatched: 6. The CDR3 nucleotides read TGTGCCAGCAGACCTAGCGGGGGACTTGAGACCCAGTACTTC. Its translation: CASRPSGGLETQYF.

V and J are TRBV7-9 and TRBJ2-1; 7 nucleotides agree with TRBD2. CDR3 length: 15 amino acids. After removal of 0 bases from V and 8 bases from J, the junction contained 7 bases not matched to a gene. Germline V CDR1 and CDR2: SEHNR, FQNEAQ (reference sequence). CDR3: CASSLAQGGFDEQFF. The CDR3 DNA reads as TGTGCCAGCAGCTTAGCCCAGGGAGGGTTCGATGAGCAGTTCTTC.

This clone was seen just once. The gene calls are TRBV10-3 and TRBJ2-7; 11 nucleotides match TRBD1. V lost 11 bases to trimming and J lost 6 bases; unmatched junction nucleotides: 6. The CDR3 is made up of 12 amino acids. Germline CDR1 ENHRY, CDR2 SYGVKD. CDR3 sequence reads: CAGRTGGGEQYF. DNA for the CDR3: TGTGCCGGTAGGACAGGGGGCGGCGAGCAGTACTTC.

The V and J genes are TRBV4-2 and TRBJ2-1; 10 bases line up with TRBD2. J was trimmed by 4 bases and V by 2 bases; bases with no gene match: 5. The CDR3 is made up of 16 amino acids. CDR1 and CDR2 (germline): LGHNA, YNFKEQ. The CDR3 loop reads CASSQWTSGTYNEQFF. CDR3 nucleotide sequence: TGTGCCAGCAGCCAATGGACTAGCGGTACATACAATGAGCAGTTCTTC.